One and the same sample provided the 16 T cell receptor beta chains below, sequenced in a study of OX40 agonist ivuxolimab in advanced cancers. The repertoire was sequenced with immunoSEQ multiplex PCR; TCRdb's copy has only in-frame clones and lacks some. Of about 76,000 clones in the sample, 75% to 90% were seen once. This sample comprised CD4+ or CD8+ T cells sorted from blood, obtained in a trial of the OX40 agonist ivuxolimab. Receptors originate from an adult with an advanced solid tumor such as melanoma, head and neck, liver or kidney cancer.

This rearrangement joins TRBV19 to TRBJ1-1; the D is unclear. Germline V lookup: CDR1 LNHDA, CDR2 SQIVND (reference sequence). Trimming stripped 2 bases from V and 1 base from J, with 5 bases between. There are 13 residues in the CDR3. The DNA of the CDR3 is TGTGCCAGTAGTATAAATTCGAACACTGAAGCTTTCTTT. It translates to CASSINSNTEAFF.

The rearrangement uses TRBV7-3 and TRBJ1-1; D is perhaps TRBD1 (5 bases). Trimming cost V 1 base and J 4 bases, with 10 bases left between them. This CDR3 contains 14 residues. Per germline, CDR1 SGHTA and CDR2 FQGTGA. The CDR3 bases are TGTGCCAGCAGCTTAAGCCCAGGGATCACTGAAGCTTTCTTT. It encodes CASSLSPGITEAFF.

The rearrangement joins TRBV5-1 to TRBJ2-5; the match to TRBD1 covers 8 bases. The closer fit of TRBJ2-7 to the DNA end suggests the J call may be wrong. The germline CDR1 and CDR2 sequences are SGHRS and YFSETQ. CDR3 length: 15 amino acids. The CDR3 coding sequence is TGCGCCAGCAGCTCGGGACAGGTTCCATCCTACGAGCAGTACTTC. Translating gives CASSSGQVPSYEQYF.

The chain employs TRBV20-1 and TRBJ2-3; possible D gene TRBD2, 5 bases. The CDR3 length is 11 residues. Germline V gives CDR1 DFQATT, CDR2 SNEGSKA (reference sequence). CDR3 region: CTASGEDTQYF. Here the CDR3 DNA reads TGCACCGCCTCCGGGGAAGATACGCAGTATTTT.

This sequence joins TRBV18 and TRBJ1-6; a weak D match, TRBD1 (6 bases). Germline V CDR1 and CDR2: KGHSH, LQKENI. The V end was cut by 2 bases, the J end by 6 bases, with 11 bases between. The CDR3 loop spans 15 amino acids. The CDR3 coding sequence is TGTGCCAGCTCACCAGGCCGGACAGCTAATTCACCCCTCCACTTT. Translated, it gives CASSPGRTANSPLHF.

The V gene is TRBV11-2, the J gene TRBJ2-1; 7 bases align to TRBD2. Germline V gene sequence: CDR1 SGHAT, CDR2 FQNNGV. After removal of 6 bases from V and 8 bases from J, the junction contained 13 bases not matched to a gene. CDR3 length: 15 residues. In nucleotides, the CDR3 is TGTGCCAGCAGGCCCCCCGGGACTACCCTGGATGAGCAGTTCTTC. It encodes CASRPPGTTLDEQFF.

The V call is TRBV19, the J call TRBJ2-1; either TRBD1 or TRBD2 may supply D (5 bases each). Trimming removed 4 bases from V and 0 bases from J, with 13 bases in between. The CDR3 runs to 16 residues. CDR1 and CDR2 from the germline V gene are LNHDA and SQIVND (reference sequence). DNA of the CDR3: TGTGCCAGTAGTACTTGGGACGTACTCTCCTACAATGAGCAGTTCTTC. It yields the protein CASSTWDVLSYNEQFF.

The chain links TRBV7-9 to TRBJ1-1, with 10 bases identical to TRBD1. The CDR3 runs to 14 residues. With 5 bases clipped from V and 3 bases from J, the junction kept 3 bases outside the gene matches. Germline assignment: CDR1 SEHNR and CDR2 FQNEAQ (reference sequence). Written as DNA, the CDR3 is TGTGCCAGCAGCGACAGGGGGCGGGACACTGAAGCTTTCTTT. This sequence encodes CASSDRGRDTEAFF.

The rearrangement links TRBV19 to TRBJ1-1; D is unresolved. From germline, CDR1 is LNHDA and CDR2 SQIVND (reference sequence). Trimming shortened V by 1 base and J by 5 bases, and 5 bases separated the two germline ends. The length of the CDR3 is 12 residues. This CDR3 is CASSIGVTEAFF. CDR3 nucleotide sequence: TGTGCCAGTAGTATAGGGGTAACTGAAGCTTTCTTT.

V gene TRBV7-6 combines with J gene TRBJ2-5, with 8 positions matching TRBD1. The germline V gene encodes CDR1 SGHVS and CDR2 FNYEAQ. Losses at the gene ends were 0 bases for V and 5 bases for J; bases not matched to a gene: 8. The CDR3 consists of 16 residues. CDR3 sequence reads: CASSLAWTGLTETQYF. The CDR3 DNA reads TGTGCCAGCAGCTTAGCTTGGACAGGGTTAACGGAGACCCAGTACTTC. Using reference TRBV7-6 and TRBJ2-5 for the parts outside the CDR3, the full variable domain is GAGVSQSPRYKVTKRGQDVALRCDPISGHVSLYWYRQALGQGPEFLTYFNYEAQQDKSGLPNDRFSAERPEGSISTLTIQRTEQRDSAMYRCASSLAWTGLTETQYFGPGTRLLVL.

This clone has more than one count but fewer than ten. The chain has TRBV10-3 and TRBJ2-2; D may match TRBD1 or TRBD2 (6 bases each). CDR3 length equals 14 residues. Per germline, CDR1 ENHRY and CDR2 SYGVKD. Trimming cost V 2 bases and J 6 bases, with 10 bases left between them. CDR3 coding DNA: TGTGCCATCAGTGAGGGAGGGGGATCCGGGGAGCTGTTTTTT. This encodes CAISEGGGSGELFF.

This clone came up a few times. CDR3 amino acids: CASRGLAGNNEQFF. The CDR3 region has the DNA TGTGCCAGTCGGGGACTAGCGGGAAACAATGAGCAGTTCTTC. The gene calls are TRBV19 and TRBJ2-1; 13 bases fit TRBD2. After removal of 8 bases from V and 5 bases from J, the junction contained 3 bases not matched to a gene. Per germline, CDR1 LNHDA and CDR2 SQIVND (reference sequence). CDR3 length: 14 residues.

The table lists this clone with a count of one. The chain combines TRBV19 with TRBJ1-5; D call uncertain. The V end was cut by 3 bases, the J end by 0 bases, with 15 bases between. The CDR3 totals 17 residues. Germline CDR1 and CDR2: LNHDA and SQIVND (reference sequence). The CDR3 DNA sequence: TGTGCCAGTAGTATGGGTGCCGATCTTCATAGCAATCAGCCCCAGCATTTT. Translation gives CASSMGADLHSNQPQHF.

The chain carries TRBV19 and TRBJ1-4, with TRBD1 matching 10 bases. This CDR3 comprises 16 residues. The V segment lost 7 bases and the J segment 0 bases; nucleotides outside the gene matches: 5. Germline CDR1 reads LNHDA; CDR2 reads SQIVND (reference sequence). The CDR3 reads CASIDDRGPTNEKLFF. The DNA of the CDR3 is TGTGCCAGTATCGACGACAGGGGGCCAACTAATGAAAAACTGTTTTTT.

The chain uses TRBV11-1 and TRBJ2-1; D possibly matches TRBD1 or TRBD2 (5 bases each). The CDR3 runs 16 residues. With 4 bases removed from V and 5 bases from J, the gap between germline ends came to 18 bases. Germline V gene sequence: CDR1 SGHAT, CDR2 FQDESV (reference sequence). CDR3 sequence reads: CASSSGPPRPNNEQFF. In nucleotides, the CDR3 is TGTGCCAGCAGCTCGGGACCACCGAGACCAAACAATGAGCAGTTCTTC.

V usage is TRBV5-1 and J usage is TRBJ2-5; no reliable D call. This CDR3 region has 14 residues. Trimming stripped 1 base from V and 2 bases from J, with 9 bases between. The germline V gene has CDR1 SGHRS and CDR2 YFSETQ. CDR3 in amino acids: CASSLSWLQETQYF. The CDR3 bases are TGCGCCAGCAGCTTGAGTTGGTTACAAGAGACCCAGTACTTC.